A selection of T cell receptor beta chains follows, all from one sample in a study of T cells in Graves' hyperthyroidism and ophthalmopathy. Using its own MiXCR run on the multiplex PCR reads, TCRdb lists one record per CDR3 protein. The top ten hold around 32% of the sample, which has about 760,000 distinct CDR3 sequences, about 35% seen once. Sequencing was performed on blood. The source of these receptors is a woman in her thirties or forties with Graves' hyperthyroidism. Each CDR3 is given with its conserved first and last residue. The order of the fields is J gene, V gene, D gene, clone size, CDR3 protein, CDR3 DNA. D genes are given only for firm matches. The size entry is marked missing in some rows and otherwise reads once, few, many or a size class.

j_gene: TRBJ2-7
v_gene: TRBV7-3
d_gene: .
abundance: many
CDR3aa: CASHTNDGPYEQYF
CDR3nt: TGTGCCAGCCACACTAATGACGGTCCCTACGAGCAGTACTTC

j_gene: TRBJ1-5
v_gene: TRBV2
d_gene: .
abundance: .
CDR3aa: CALGTGFNQPQHF
CDR3nt: TGTGCCCTTGGGACGGGGTTCAATCAGCCCCAGCATTTT

j_gene: TRBJ1-1
v_gene: TRBV9
d_gene: .
abundance: .
CDR3aa: CASSPGGGGEAFF
CDR3nt: TGTGCCAGCTCCCCGGGGGGGGGTGGTGAAGCTTTCTTT

j_gene: TRBJ2-7
v_gene: TRBV11-1
d_gene: .
abundance: few
CDR3aa: CASSSHRTIKIIYEQYF
CDR3nt: TGTGCCAGCAGCTCCCACAGAACTATCAAGATTATCTACGAGCAGTACTTC

j_gene: TRBJ1-2
v_gene: TRBV12-3/TRBV12-4
d_gene: .
abundance: few
CDR3aa: CASSLGEEPSGYTF
CDR3nt: TGTGCCAGCAGTTTAGGGGAGGAACCTAGTGGCTACACCTTC

j_gene: TRBJ1-1
v_gene: TRBV5-4
d_gene: .
abundance: few
CDR3aa: CASTLIEAYTEAFF
CDR3nt: TGTGCCAGCACCCTAATTGAGGCTTACACTGAAGCTTTCTTT

j_gene: TRBJ2-5
v_gene: TRBV10-3
d_gene: .
abundance: few
CDR3aa: CAISEPGDQETQYF
CDR3nt: TGTGCCATCAGTGAGCCTGGGGACCAAGAGACCCAGTACTTC

j_gene: TRBJ2-7
v_gene: TRBV7-2
d_gene: TRBD1
abundance: few
CDR3aa: CASSLTPGTEAYEQYF
CDR3nt: TGTGCCAGCAGCTTAACTCCCGGGACAGAAGCCTACGAGCAGTACTTC

j_gene: TRBJ1-6
v_gene: TRBV2
d_gene: .
abundance: few
CDR3aa: CASSYSSAGARYNSPLHF
CDR3nt: TGTGCCAGCAGTTACTCGTCAGCGGGGGCGCGGTATAATTCACCCCTCCACTTT

j_gene: TRBJ2-7
v_gene: TRBV29-1
d_gene: TRBD2
abundance: many
CDR3aa: CSVLAGWEPQQYF
CDR3nt: TGCAGCGTTCTAGCGGGATGGGAGCCTCAGCAGTACTTC

j_gene: TRBJ1-5
v_gene: TRBV2
d_gene: .
abundance: .
CDR3aa: CASSSTSYEHF
CDR3nt: TGTGCCAGCAGCTCGACCAGCTACGAGCATTTT

j_gene: TRBJ2-7
v_gene: TRBV29-1
d_gene: TRBD1
abundance: few
CDR3aa: CSVVGTGGFAYEQYF
CDR3nt: TGCAGCGTTGTGGGGACAGGGGGATTCGCCTACGAGCAGTACTTC

j_gene: TRBJ2-5
v_gene: TRBV20-1
d_gene: TRBD2
abundance: .
CDR3aa: CSARPLSAGSHFQETQYF
CDR3nt: TGCAGTGCTAGGCCCTTGTCAGCGGGATCCCACTTCCAAGAGACCCAGTACTTC

j_gene: TRBJ2-7
v_gene: TRBV7-8
d_gene: .
abundance: many
CDR3aa: CASSPGLTYEQYF
CDR3nt: TGTGCCAGCAGCCCGGGCCTAACCTACGAGCAGTACTTC

j_gene: TRBJ1-5
v_gene: TRBV27
d_gene: .
abundance: .
CDR3aa: CASSLQPGGGQPQHF
CDR3nt: TGTGCCAGCAGTCTTCAACCCGGGGGTGGCCAGCCCCAGCATTTT

j_gene: TRBJ2-7
v_gene: TRBV6-1
d_gene: TRBD2
abundance: .
CDR3aa: CASSETGTRVGEQHF
CDR3nt: TGTGCCAGCAGCGAGACCGGGACTAGAGTCGGCGAGCAGCACTTC

j_gene: TRBJ1-4
v_gene: TRBV29-1
d_gene: .
abundance: once
CDR3aa: CSVDETDSGKLFF
CDR3nt: TGCAGCGTGGATGAGACAGACTCTGGAAAACTGTTTTTT

j_gene: TRBJ1-2
v_gene: TRBV6-5
d_gene: .
abundance: .
CDR3aa: CASRQRENYGYTF
CDR3nt: TGTGCCAGCAGACAACGGGAAAACTATGGCTACACCTTC

j_gene: TRBJ2-2
v_gene: TRBV7-7
d_gene: .
abundance: few
CDR3aa: CASSPTGRLGGELFF
CDR3nt: TGTGCTAGCAGCCCCACCGGCAGGTTGGGCGGGGAGCTGTTTTTT

j_gene: TRBJ2-5
v_gene: TRBV10-3
d_gene: .
abundance: .
CDR3aa: CAISSSVETQYF
CDR3nt: TGTGCCATCAGTTCGTCGGTAGAGACCCAGTACTTC

j_gene: TRBJ1-4
v_gene: TRBV5-6
d_gene: .
abundance: .
CDR3aa: CASSFRTATNEKLFF
CDR3nt: TGTGCCAGCAGCTTTAGGACAGCAACTAATGAAAAACTGTTTTTT

j_gene: TRBJ2-1
v_gene: TRBV29-1
d_gene: TRBD1
abundance: .
CDR3aa: CSVERTDRVNEQFF
CDR3nt: TGCAGCGTTGAAAGGACGGACAGGGTCAATGAGCAGTTCTTC

j_gene: TRBJ1-4
v_gene: TRBV20-1
d_gene: .
abundance: .
CDR3aa: CSARDLRPLQGLNEKLFF
CDR3nt: TGCAGTGCTAGAGATTTGAGGCCTTTACAGGGCCTCAATGAAAAACTGTTTTTT

j_gene: TRBJ1-5
v_gene: TRBV10-3
d_gene: TRBD1
abundance: few
CDR3aa: CASTQGARNQPQHF
CDR3nt: TGTGCCAGCACCCAGGGGGCGCGGAATCAGCCCCAGCATTTT

j_gene: TRBJ1-4
v_gene: TRBV7-9
d_gene: TRBD1
abundance: .
CDR3aa: CASSAPGQLNEKLFF
CDR3nt: TGTGCCAGCAGCGCCCCGGGACAGCTAAATGAAAAACTGTTTTTT

j_gene: TRBJ1-2
v_gene: TRBV24-1
d_gene: TRBD1
abundance: many
CDR3aa: CATSDAPGTGGDGYTF
CDR3nt: TGTGCCACCAGTGATGCGCCCGGGACAGGGGGAGATGGCTACACCTTC

j_gene: TRBJ1-1
v_gene: TRBV10-3
d_gene: .
abundance: .
CDR3aa: CASSYSLGGGTEAFF
CDR3nt: TGTGCCAGCAGTTACTCACTCGGGGGGGGCACTGAAGCTTTCTTT

j_gene: TRBJ1-4
v_gene: TRBV19
d_gene: TRBD1
abundance: few
CDR3aa: CASLTGQGTIGEKLFF
CDR3nt: TGTGCCAGTCTAACGGGACAGGGGACGATAGGAGAAAAACTGTTTTTT

j_gene: TRBJ1-1
v_gene: TRBV6-1
d_gene: .
abundance: few
CDR3aa: CASSYSTGWETEAFF
CDR3nt: TGTGCCAGCAGTTACTCGACAGGTTGGGAAACTGAAGCTTTCTTT

j_gene: TRBJ2-5
v_gene: TRBV2
d_gene: .
abundance: many
CDR3aa: CASSEAVGVQETQYF
CDR3nt: TGTGCCAGCAGTGAAGCTGTGGGGGTCCAAGAGACCCAGTACTTC

j_gene: TRBJ1-4
v_gene: TRBV29-1
d_gene: .
abundance: .
CDR3aa: CSVEAGSQGSEKLFF
CDR3nt: TGCAGCGTGGAAGCGGGATCCCAGGGCAGTGAAAAACTGTTTTTT

j_gene: TRBJ1-4
v_gene: TRBV14
d_gene: TRBD1
abundance: many
CDR3aa: CASSQNHRGHEKLFF
CDR3nt: TGTGCCAGCAGCCAAAATCACAGGGGGCATGAAAAACTGTTTTTT

j_gene: TRBJ2-7
v_gene: TRBV5-6
d_gene: .
abundance: many
CDR3aa: CASSSGGTPTF
CDR3nt: TGTGCCAGCAGCTCCGGAGGGACACCGACTTTC

j_gene: TRBJ2-5
v_gene: TRBV6-6
d_gene: .
abundance: many
CDR3aa: CASAARGPDETQYF
CDR3nt: TGTGCCAGCGCCGCCCGGGGACCCGACGAGACCCAGTACTTC

j_gene: TRBJ2-2
v_gene: TRBV19
d_gene: .
abundance: many
CDR3aa: CASSILEGDSGELFF
CDR3nt: TGTGCCAGTAGTATCCTCGAGGGAGATAGCGGGGAGCTGTTTTTT

j_gene: TRBJ2-1
v_gene: TRBV6-6
d_gene: .
abundance: once
CDR3aa: CASSVRGASYNEQFF
CDR3nt: TGTGCCAGCAGCGTCAGGGGGGCGTCCTACAATGAGCAGTTCTTC

j_gene: TRBJ2-2
v_gene: TRBV7-2
d_gene: .
abundance: .
CDR3aa: CASSLNPWNTGELFF
CDR3nt: TGTGCCAGCAGCTTAAACCCCTGGAACACCGGGGAGCTGTTTTTT

j_gene: TRBJ2-6
v_gene: TRBV7-2
d_gene: TRBD1
abundance: many
CDR3aa: CASMPDRDGANVLTF
CDR3nt: TGTGCCAGCATGCCGGACAGGGATGGGGCCAACGTCCTGACTTTC

j_gene: TRBJ2-2
v_gene: TRBV19
d_gene: TRBD1
abundance: few
CDR3aa: CASRQGASGELFF
CDR3nt: TGTGCCAGTAGACAGGGGGCGAGCGGGGAGCTGTTTTTT

j_gene: TRBJ1-6
v_gene: TRBV7-2
d_gene: TRBD1
abundance: few
CDR3aa: CASSPGGSSYNSPLHF
CDR3nt: TGTGCCAGCAGCCCAGGGGGGAGCTCCTATAATTCACCCCTCCACTTT

j_gene: TRBJ2-5
v_gene: TRBV7-2
d_gene: TRBD2
abundance: many
CDR3aa: CASSLLTSVETQYF
CDR3nt: TGTGCCAGCAGCTTACTGACTAGCGTGGAGACCCAGTACTTC

j_gene: TRBJ1-1
v_gene: TRBV27
d_gene: .
abundance: .
CDR3aa: CASSFRDVTGAFF
CDR3nt: TGTGCCAGCAGTTTCCGTGACGTCACTGGAGCTTTCTTT

j_gene: TRBJ1-4
v_gene: TRBV10-3
d_gene: .
abundance: .
CDR3aa: CASSVGLDINEKLFF
CDR3nt: TGTGCCAGCAGCGTAGGGTTGGATATTAATGAAAAACTGTTTTTT

j_gene: TRBJ1-1
v_gene: TRBV9
d_gene: .
abundance: .
CDR3aa: CASSVGGQPNTEAFF
CDR3nt: TGTGCCAGCAGCGTAGGAGGACAACCGAACACTGAAGCTTTCTTT

j_gene: TRBJ2-5
v_gene: TRBV20-1
d_gene: TRBD2
abundance: few
CDR3aa: CSARSERGGIKETQYF
CDR3nt: TGCAGTGCTAGGTCCGAGCGGGGGGGTATCAAAGAGACCCAGTACTTC

j_gene: TRBJ2-7
v_gene: TRBV5-8
d_gene: .
abundance: .
CDR3aa: CASSLLQEANYEQYF
CDR3nt: TGTGCCAGCAGCTTGCTACAGGAAGCCAACTACGAGCAGTACTTC

j_gene: TRBJ1-2
v_gene: TRBV7-9
d_gene: TRBD1
abundance: many
CDR3aa: CASSLLSAKVTGGYGYTF
CDR3nt: TGTGCCAGCAGCTTACTCTCTGCGAAGGTTACAGGGGGCTATGGCTACACCTTC

j_gene: TRBJ1-5
v_gene: TRBV24-1
d_gene: .
abundance: .
CDR3aa: CASSRLGPYQPQHF
CDR3nt: TGTGCCAGCAGTCGCCTCGGGCCTTATCAGCCCCAGCATTTT

j_gene: TRBJ2-5
v_gene: TRBV20-1
d_gene: .
abundance: few
CDR3aa: CSAAPNPGSQETQYF
CDR3nt: TGCAGTGCCGCACCGAACCCAGGATCCCAAGAGACCCAGTACTTC

j_gene: TRBJ2-5
v_gene: TRBV7-9
d_gene: .
abundance: .
CDR3aa: CASSSLPGRAETQYF
CDR3nt: TGTGCCAGCAGCTCCCTCCCGGGACGGGCAGAGACCCAGTACTTC

j_gene: TRBJ1-2
v_gene: TRBV6-2/TRBV6-3
d_gene: .
abundance: .
CDR3aa: CASSYSSIPYGYTF
CDR3nt: TGTGCCAGCAGTTACTCGTCCATACCTTATGGCTACACCTTC

j_gene: TRBJ2-5
v_gene: TRBV12-3/TRBV12-4
d_gene: .
abundance: .
CDR3aa: CASSFRLGEVLETQYF
CDR3nt: TGTGCCAGCAGTTTTCGGCTTGGGGAGGTCCTCGAGACCCAGTACTTC

j_gene: TRBJ2-7
v_gene: TRBV15
d_gene: TRBD1
abundance: .
CDR3aa: CATSSPSGQGAYEQYF
CDR3nt: TGTGCCACCAGCAGCCCCTCGGGACAGGGGGCCTACGAGCAGTACTTC

j_gene: TRBJ2-1
v_gene: TRBV7-9
d_gene: TRBD2
abundance: once
CDR3aa: CASSLDFTRGGRDNEQFF
CDR3nt: TGTGCCAGCAGCTTAGACTTCACGCGTGGCGGGAGGGACAATGAGCAGTTCTTC

j_gene: TRBJ2-5
v_gene: TRBV6-6
d_gene: .
abundance: few
CDR3aa: CASRARNPTQETQYF
CDR3nt: TGTGCCAGCCGGGCTAGAAATCCTACTCAAGAGACCCAGTACTTC

j_gene: TRBJ2-5
v_gene: TRBV7-9
d_gene: .
abundance: many
CDR3aa: CASSLKLQETQYF
CDR3nt: TGTGCCAGCAGCTTGAAACTTCAAGAGACCCAGTACTTC

j_gene: TRBJ2-5
v_gene: TRBV7-3
d_gene: TRBD2
abundance: .
CDR3aa: CASSSGTSGGKTQYF
CDR3nt: TGTGCCAGCAGCTCGGGGACTAGCGGGGGAAAGACCCAGTACTTC

j_gene: TRBJ1-1
v_gene: TRBV10-3
d_gene: TRBD1
abundance: .
CDR3aa: CAISGTHGQGGTEAFF
CDR3nt: TGTGCCATCAGTGGAACCCACGGACAGGGCGGAACTGAAGCTTTCTTT

j_gene: TRBJ1-1
v_gene: TRBV5-1
d_gene: .
abundance: .
CDR3aa: CASSQGGARATEAFF
CDR3nt: TGCGCCAGCAGCCAAGGGGGGGCCAGGGCCACTGAAGCTTTCTTT

j_gene: TRBJ1-2
v_gene: TRBV7-2
d_gene: .
abundance: .
CDR3aa: CASSSRGADYGYTF
CDR3nt: TGTGCCAGCAGCTCTAGGGGAGCGGACTATGGCTACACCTTC